Following are 11 T cell receptor beta chains from one sample sequenced in a study of regulatory T cells in long-lasting Graves disease. Time point specified: newly diagnosed GD, antithyroid drugs for less than 3 months. There was RNA extracted from PBMCs, and the TCR library was made from it. CDR3-region Arm-PCR and iRepertoire HTBI primers produced the TCR beta libraries. A single record per CDR3 protein comes from TCRdb applying MiXCR to the multiplex PCR reads. Of about 530,000 distinct CDR3 sequences listed, roughly 16% are singletons. These data also formed part of another study, on T cells in Graves' hyperthyroidism and ophthalmopathy.

Material: peripheral blood mononuclear cells (PBMCs), obtained at new diagnosis, from a patient treated with antithyroid drugs. The source of these receptors is a woman aged 40 to 65 with Graves disease.

The chain uses TRBV11-2 and TRBJ1-2; no definite D call. This CDR3 is 13 amino acids long. The V and J ends lost 11 bases and 1 base respectively, with 14 bases between them. Germline lookup yields CDR1 SGHAT and CDR2 FQNNGV. The chain's CDR3 is CALESESNYGYTF. The CDR3, as DNA: TGTGCCCTGGAAAGTGAGAGTAACTATGGCTACACCTTC.

V usage is TRBV6-2 or TRBV6-3 and J usage is TRBJ1-3, with no clear D. This CDR3 comprises 13 residues. The germline gives CDR1 MNHEY, CDR2 SVGEGT. V was trimmed by 8 bases and J by 2 bases, leaving 10 bases between them. In DNA, the CDR3 is TGTGCCAGCTGGGCAGGCCCTGGAAACACCATATATTTT. Residues: CASWAGPGNTIYF.

This clonotype was seen at least ten times. One end of the junction varies from germline; a read error may be responsible. V usage is TRBV5-1 and J usage is TRBJ2-3, with unresolved D. CDR1 is SGHRS and CDR2 is YFSETQ in the germline V gene. The CDR3 is 14 residues long. CDR3 amino acids: CASSQDTSTDTQYF. DNA for the CDR3: TGTGCCAGCAGCCAAGATACTAGCACAGATACGCAGTATTTT.

This clonotype has only a few counts. This rearrangement joins TRBV19 to TRBJ2-1, with 12 bases fitting TRBD2. Per germline, CDR1 LNHDA and CDR2 SQIVND (reference sequence). The CDR3 runs to 15 residues. The ends lost 6 bases at V and 6 bases at J; junction bases unmatched: 6. CDR3 loop: CASSLGTSGLNEQFF. CDR3 nucleotides: TGTGCCAGTAGCCTAGGGACTAGCGGGCTCAATGAGCAGTTCTTC.

The genes are TRBV7-9 and TRBJ2-2; D perhaps matches TRBD1 (6 bases). The CDR3 contains 17 residues. V was cut by 5 bases and J by 1 base, with 17 bases left in between. The germline V gene encodes CDR1 SEHNR and CDR2 FQNEAQ (reference sequence). The CDR3 loop reads CASSNLWGQVNTGELFF. CDR3 nucleotides: TGTGCCAGCAGCAACCTTTGGGGGCAGGTGAACACCGGGGAGCTGTTTTTT.

A few counts support this clonotype. The chain joins TRBV5-1 to TRBJ2-2; 7 bases are shared with TRBD1. The V and J ends lost 5 bases and 6 bases, in that order; junction bases with no gene match: 10. In germline, CDR1 is SGHRS, CDR2 YFSETQ. This CDR3 region has 15 residues. Written as DNA, the CDR3 is TGCGCCAGCAGTCCGGGACCCCAGGGGGCCGGGGAGCTGTTTTTT. Translated, it gives CASSPGPQGAGELFF.

This clonotype was found a few times. The rearrangement joins TRBV12-3 or TRBV12-4 to TRBJ2-7; D not resolved. V dropped 4 bases and J dropped 5 bases, with 15 bases sitting between them. The CDR3 runs to 14 residues. CDR3 nucleotide sequence: TGTGCCAGCAGTTCCCCTAGGTTGAGTGACGAGCAGTACTTC. Residues: CASSSPRLSDEQYF.

The J gene is TRBJ1-5, the V gene TRBV11-3, with D maybe TRBD1 (5 bases). With 0 bases removed from V and 5 bases from J, the gap between germline ends came to 11 bases. The length of the CDR3 is 15 residues. Germline V gene lookup returns CDR1 SGHNT and CDR2 YENEEA. In DNA form, the CDR3 reads TGTGCCAGCAGCTTAGACAGGGACGGATATCAGCCCCAGCATTTT. Translation: CASSLDRDGYQPQHF.

This chain joins TRBV14 and TRBJ1-1; D gene ambiguous. Deletions cut 1 base from V and 0 bases from J, with 6 bases between. The CDR3 has 14 residues. Germline V gene lookup returns CDR1 SGHDN and CDR2 FVKESK. CDR3 region: CASSQVTMNTEAFF. Written as DNA, the CDR3 is TGTGCCAGCAGCCAAGTGACGATGAACACTGAAGCTTTCTTT.

The chain carries TRBV12-3 or TRBV12-4 and TRBJ2-3; TRBD2 matches 7 bases. V shed 7 bases and J 8 bases; nucleotides not matched to a gene: 9. CDR3 length: 13 amino acids. The CDR3 sequence: CASTRASGGTQYF. CDR3 in DNA: TGTGCCAGCACCCGGGCTAGCGGCGGTACGCAGTATTTT.

There are many counts of this clonotype. The chain links TRBV5-1 to TRBJ1-2; D gene unclear. V was cut by 4 bases and J by 6 bases, with 16 bases left in between. Germline V gene lookup returns CDR1 SGHRS and CDR2 YFSETQ. The length of the CDR3 is 14 residues. CDR3 amino acids: CASSRLEKANGYTF. The CDR3 region has the DNA TGCGCCAGCAGCCGGTTAGAGAAGGCGAATGGCTACACCTTC.